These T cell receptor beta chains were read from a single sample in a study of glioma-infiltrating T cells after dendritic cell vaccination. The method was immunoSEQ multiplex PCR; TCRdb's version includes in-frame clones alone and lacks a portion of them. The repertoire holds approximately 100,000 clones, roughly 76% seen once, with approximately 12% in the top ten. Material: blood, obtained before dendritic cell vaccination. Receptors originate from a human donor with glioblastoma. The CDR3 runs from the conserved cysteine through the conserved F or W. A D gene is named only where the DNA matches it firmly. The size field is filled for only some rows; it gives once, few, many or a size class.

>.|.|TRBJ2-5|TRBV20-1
CSASVQETQYF
TGCAGTGCTAGCGTACAAGAGACCCAGTACTTC
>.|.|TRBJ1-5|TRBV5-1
CASSLSGDSNQPQHF
TGCGCCAGCAGCTTGAGTGGAGATAGCAATCAGCCCCAGCATTTT
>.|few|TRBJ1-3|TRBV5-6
CASSFGGTGNTIYF
TGTGCCAGCAGCTTCGGAGGGACTGGAAACACCATATATTTT
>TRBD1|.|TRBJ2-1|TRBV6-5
CASSFDGDRGRQFF
TGTGCCAGCAGCTTTGACGGGGACAGGGGAAGGCAGTTCTTC
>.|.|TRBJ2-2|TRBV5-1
CASSETAGYTGELFF
TGCGCCAGCAGCGAAACGGCAGGATACACCGGGGAGCTGTTTTTT
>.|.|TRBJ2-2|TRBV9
CASSPTSFPATGELFF
TGTGCCAGCAGCCCAACTAGTTTTCCAGCCACCGGGGAGCTGTTTTTT
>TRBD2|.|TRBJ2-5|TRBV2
CADARGGGFQETQYF
TGTGCCGACGCGCGGGGCGGGGGGTTCCAAGAGACCCAGTACTTC
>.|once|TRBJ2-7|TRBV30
CAWSVGQGNSHEQYF
TGTGCCTGGAGTGTGGGTCAGGGTAACTCCCACGAGCAGTACTTC
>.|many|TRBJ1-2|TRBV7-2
CASSLAGSYGYTF
TGTGCCAGCAGCTTAGCTGGCAGCTATGGCTACACCTTC
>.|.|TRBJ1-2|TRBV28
CASSLSREGYTF
TGTGCCAGCAGTTTATCGAGGGAGGGCTACACCTTC
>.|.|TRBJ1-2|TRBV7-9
CASRDLGGYMSYGYTF
TGTGCCAGCAGGGATCTGGGCGGGTACATGAGTTATGGCTACACCTTC
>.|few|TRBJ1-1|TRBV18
CASSNPRGTEAFF
TGTGCCAGCTCGAACCCACGGGGTACTGAAGCTTTCTTT